This T cell receptor beta chain was recorded in a study of CD8+ T cells in alopecia areata (dated 2018 in TCRdb). General notes on the study: The treated patients took part in an open-label pilot trial in which moderate-to-severe alopecia areata was treated with oral tofacitinib at 5 to 10 mg twice daily. Patients stayed on tofacitinib for 6 to 18 months and then had 6 months of follow-up off drug so that delayed response and recurrence could be assessed. To study T cell clonal expansion in alopecia areata, the researchers applied high-throughput TCRbeta sequencing to both the C3H/HeJ mouse model and human patients. Human TCRbeta sequencing covered scalp tissue and sorted CD4+ and CD8+ peripheral blood T cells from patchy and totalis/universalis alopecia areata patients and healthy controls. Patients on tofacitinib were biopsied at baseline and after 4 and 24 weeks of treatment, and several of the patients also had a later scalp biopsy. Clonality in the scalp was compared among normal scalp (n=4), patchy alopecia areata scalp (n=8), and alopecia totalis/universalis scalp (n=8). RNA was obtained with the PAXgene miRNA kit for fixed scalp, the miRNeasy kit for PBMCs, and the RNeasy kit for mouse skin. TCRbeta CDR3 regions were amplified by immunoSEQ multiplex PCR with 35 Vbeta forward and 13 Jbeta reverse primers. What the work shows at the level of the full study, not this receptor alone: Shared TCR sequences between patients were less evident than in mice, which may be partly attributable to HLA diversity in the patient population. Unlike mouse skin, which is dominated by gammadelta T cells, normal human skin has resident alphabeta T cells that are also sequenced, and this complicates analysis of the scalp TCR repertoire. Compared with normal scalp, lesional scalp had higher clonality and more expanded CD8+ clones, particularly in alopecia totalis/universalis, a pattern that suggests antigenic drive.

To note about this clone: It has no known antigen specificity. No base-level quality is on record; no much larger clone is a single base apart.

The meaning of the sample's time point label: baseline before oral tofacitinib. Lesional scalp punch biopsies and peripheral blood were collected from alopecia areata patients. PBMCs were isolated by density centrifugation and stained for CD3, CD4 and CD8, after which CD4+ and CD8+ T cells were sorted on a FACSAria. Preparation of the library involved the immunoSEQ multiplex PCR assay. To provide template for TCR sequencing, every sample had RNA extracted and reverse transcribed into cDNA. SuperScript III was used to make first-strand cDNA, primed with a 2:1 mix of oligo-dT and random hexamers. A synthetic immune receptor repertoire was used to assess amplification bias, and residual bias was removed computationally. In the source study's methods: Raw reads were preprocessed for error removal, and CDR3 was defined according to IMGT conventions as running from the conserved cysteine to phenylalanine. Clonality was computed by normalizing Shannon entropy by log2 of the number of productive unique TCRs and subtracting the result from 1. Scalp TCRbeta sequences were cross-referenced with sorted blood CD4 and CD8 repertoires so that the CD4 or CD8 identity of scalp clones could be inferred. Drawn from immuneACCESS, this table holds only the in-frame rearrangements with V and J called that TCRdb kept. Clones are partly lost; checked studies trace under half to an unresolved V gene and leave the rest unexplained. V, J and clone size are taken as reported in that table, and D and trimming were inferred from the DNA itself. This sample comprises under 250,000 clones, 57% of them detected only once. The top ten clones comprise 0.45% of the sample.

V gives up 3 bases and J gives up 9 bases, and the segment between their germline ends measures 12 bases. CDR1 and CDR2 were assigned from the germline V gene as SGHTA and FQGNSA. Measured from the cysteine to the phenylalanine, the CDR3 is 13 residues long. Only the CDR3 region is kept as DNA, spanning 39 bases read in frame from base 1. The chain links TRBV7-2 with TRBJ2-1; no D gene is confidently identified. The receptor was isolated from a human donor with alopecia areata. The material sequenced was CD4+ T cells sorted from blood, taken at week 0. The DNA sequence is given as TGTGCCAGCAGCTTGGTTTTGATTGGTGAGCAGTTCTTC. It specifies CASSLVLIGEQFF.